This passage covers 13 T cell receptor beta chains from one sample sequenced in a study of spatial heterogeneity in lung cancer. TCRdb ran MiXCR on the 5' RACE reads and lists one entry per CDR3 protein. The sample has tens of thousands of distinct CDR3 sequences; roughly 12% are singletons. Time point of the sample: sample taken at primary tumor resection. Whole RNA came from tumor, nontumor lung or frozen PBMC and was sequenced without being sorted. The sequenced sample was PBMCs, obtained at surgery. The receptors stem from a male donor with early-stage non-small cell lung cancer.

The chain carries TRBV11-1 and TRBJ2-7; D is unresolved. The CDR3 is 14 residues long. The germline V gene encodes CDR1 SGHAT and CDR2 FQDESV (reference sequence). V lost 8 bases and J 0 bases, leaving 14 bases between the germline ends. The DNA of the CDR3 is TGTGCCAGCTATCACAGCCTCAGCTCCTACGAGCAGTACTTC. This codes for CASYHSLSSYEQYF.

This clonotype has at least ten counts. This chain connects TRBV30 to TRBJ1-1; D gene uncertain. V lost 1 base and J lost 5, with 14 bases in between. Germline-derived CDR1 and CDR2 are GTSNPN and SVGIG (reference sequence). The CDR3 is 14 residues long. The CDR3 region has the DNA TGTGCCTGGAGTGCGCCTCCGGAGAGAACTGAAGCTTTCTTT. Translating gives CAWSAPPERTEAFF.

This clonotype was seen repeatedly, ten times or more. J is TRBJ2-2 and V is TRBV3-1; 11 positions agree with TRBD2. Germline V gene sequence: CDR1 LGHDT, CDR2 YNNKEL (reference sequence). The CDR3 consists of 18 residues. Germline trimming cut 1 base from V and 5 bases from J; bases unmatched to any gene: 9. The CDR3 protein is CASSQALAGVALTGELFF. DNA of the CDR3: TGTGCCAGCAGCCAAGCACTAGCGGGGGTCGCTTTAACCGGGGAGCTGTTTTTT.

There are a few counts of this clonotype. The rearrangement uses TRBV3-1 and TRBJ2-2; the D gene is possibly TRBD1 (6 bases). CDR3 length equals 12 residues. Looked up from germline, CDR1 is LGHDT and CDR2 is YNNKEL (reference sequence). V lost 8 bases and J 7 bases, leaving 11 bases between the germline ends. CDR3 in amino acids: CASLRGGGELFF. CDR3 sequence (DNA): TGTGCCAGCCTCAGGGGTGGCGGGGAGCTGTTTTTT.

This clonotype was counted only a few times. This rearrangement joins TRBV12-3 or TRBV12-4 to TRBJ2-7; 8 bases are a match to TRBD2. This CDR3 is 14 amino acids long. The junction had 2 bases not matched to a gene; V was cut back by 2 bases and J by 2 bases. CDR3 DNA sequence: TGTGCCAGCAGTTTAAGCGGGGGCCCCTACGAGCAGTACTTC. Residues: CASSLSGGPYEQYF.

This clonotype was seen ten or more times. The chain carries TRBV5-1 and TRBJ1-1; TRBD1 agrees at 9 bases. Trimming cost V 4 bases and J 5 bases; bases outside gene matches: 18. Germline V CDR1 and CDR2: SGHRS, YFSETQ. This CDR3 has 18 amino acids. The CDR3 DNA follows: TGCGCCAGCAGCCCGAGAAGGGGACAGGGTCGAGTGGGGACTGAAGCTTTCTTT. It translates to CASSPRRGQGRVGTEAFF.

The genes are TRBV12-3 or TRBV12-4 and TRBJ2-2; TRBD1 matches at 7 bases. V trimming: 6 bases; J trimming: 11 bases; junction bases outside the gene matches: 9. This CDR3 is built from 13 residues. The CDR3 sequence: CASSSNRGGELFF. As DNA, the CDR3 is TGTGCCAGCAGCTCTAACAGGGGCGGAGAGCTGTTTTTT.

This clonotype has only a few counts. The chain uses TRBV12-3 or TRBV12-4 and TRBJ1-1; unclear D gene. V dropped 1 base and J dropped 5 bases, with 14 bases sitting between them. The CDR3 is 15 residues long. The CDR3 DNA reads TGTGCCAGCAGTTTAGAAGTCTTCACGGGGACTGAAGCTTTCTTT. The encoded protein is CASSLEVFTGTEAFF.

This clonotype was counted a few times. The chain links TRBV13 to TRBJ2-1, with 7 bases fitting TRBD2. The CDR3 is 13 residues long. After removal of 4 bases from V and 7 bases from J, the junction contained 4 bases not matched to a gene. The germline gives CDR1 PRHDT, CDR2 FYEKMQ (reference sequence). CDR3 in DNA: TGTGCCAGCAGCTCCCAAGCGGGAAATGAGCAGTTCTTC. Translated: CASSSQAGNEQFF.

J is TRBJ2-1 and V is TRBV2; 12 positions agree with TRBD2. Germline CDR1 reads SNHLY; CDR2 reads FYNNEI. Trimming took 4 bases from V and 4 from J; bases not matched to a gene: 5. This CDR3 contains 16 residues. The CDR3 region is CASSAGTSGPYNEQFF. In DNA form, the CDR3 reads TGTGCCAGCAGTGCCGGGACTAGCGGGCCATACAATGAGCAGTTCTTC.

The chain uses TRBV5-1 and TRBJ2-3; a possible D gene is TRBD2 (6 bases). The V and J ends lost 5 bases and 3 bases respectively, with 16 bases between them. CDR1 and CDR2 (germline): SGHRS, YFSETQ. The CDR3 extends over 15 amino acids. This chain's CDR3 is CASRSLAALTDTQYF. CDR3 coding DNA: TGCGCCAGCAGATCACTAGCTGCACTAACAGATACGCAGTATTTT.

The chain uses TRBV5-1 and TRBJ1-4; D is perhaps TRBD1 (5 bases). CDR3 length: 15 amino acids. V lost 0 bases and J lost 8, with 14 bases in between. CDR1 is SGHRS, CDR2 YFSETQ, per germline. CDR3 amino acids: CASSLDSGTGEKLFF. The DNA for the CDR3 is TGCGCCAGCAGCTTGGACAGCGGAACAGGAGAAAAACTGTTTTTT.

The sample holds one count of this clonotype. The chain has TRBV19 and TRBJ2-1; perhaps TRBD2 as D (5 bases). The germline gives CDR1 LNHDA, CDR2 SQIVND (reference sequence). CDR3 size: 13 residues. V was pared by 5 bases and J by 7 bases, with 12 bases between. The CDR3 loop reads CASSLGRRNEQFF. CDR3 DNA sequence: TGTGCCAGTAGTCTCGGGCGGAGGAATGAGCAGTTCTTC. The full variable domain, rest sourced from reference TRBV19 and TRBJ2-1, is DGGITQSPKYLFRKEGQNVTLSCEQNLNHDAMYWYRQDPGQGLRLIYYSQIVNDFQKGDIAEGYSVSREKKESFPLTVTSAQKNPTAFYLCASSLGRRNEQFFGPGTRLTVL.